This TCR beta chain was recovered during a study of CXCR3-negative and CXCR3-positive naive CD8 T cells. TRB cDNA was prepared as libraries by UMI-labeled 5' RACE. TCRdb re-called the 5' RACE reads, yielding one record per CDR3 amino acid sequence without DNA. Its listing shows roughly 26,000 distinct CDR3 sequences. Whole-study results and caveats: The naive subsets expressed comparable surface CD5, and the authors inferred TCR strength from TRB CDR3 properties. Similar TRBV-TRBJ usage characterized naive CXCR3-negative and CXCR3-positive cells; memory cells differed.

On this clonotype itself: Its antigen remains unidentified.

Triplicates of some 300,000 cells were sorted from each CD8+ T cell subset. CD45RO-CCR7+CD27+CD95- marked naive CD8+ T cells. Germline CDR1 reads SQVTM; CDR2 reads ANQGSEA. This CDR3 region has 14 residues. V and J are TRBV29-1 and TRBJ2-3; TCRdb indicates TRBD2, and absent DNA this call remains unverified. The receptor was isolated from a human donor in good health. Some clones in this sample may be carry-over from other donors' samples. The sample taken for sequencing was naive CXCR3- CD8+ T cells from blood. Stated subset: CD45RO-CCR7+CD27+CD95- naive CD8+ T cells lacking CXCR3 (TNR3-). CDR3 loop: CSVTGLGGTDTQYF.